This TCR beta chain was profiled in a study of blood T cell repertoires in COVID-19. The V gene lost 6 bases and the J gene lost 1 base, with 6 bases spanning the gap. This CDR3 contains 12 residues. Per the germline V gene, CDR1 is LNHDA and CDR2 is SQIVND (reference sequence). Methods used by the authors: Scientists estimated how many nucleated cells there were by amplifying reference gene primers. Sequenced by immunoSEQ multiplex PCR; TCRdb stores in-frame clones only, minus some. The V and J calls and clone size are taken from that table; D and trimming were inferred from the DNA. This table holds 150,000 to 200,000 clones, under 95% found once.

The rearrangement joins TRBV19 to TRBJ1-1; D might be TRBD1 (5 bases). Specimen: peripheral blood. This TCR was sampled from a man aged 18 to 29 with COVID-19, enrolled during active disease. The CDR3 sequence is CASSGQNTEAFF. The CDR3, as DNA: TGTGCCAGTAGCGGACAGAACACTGAAGCTTTCTTT.